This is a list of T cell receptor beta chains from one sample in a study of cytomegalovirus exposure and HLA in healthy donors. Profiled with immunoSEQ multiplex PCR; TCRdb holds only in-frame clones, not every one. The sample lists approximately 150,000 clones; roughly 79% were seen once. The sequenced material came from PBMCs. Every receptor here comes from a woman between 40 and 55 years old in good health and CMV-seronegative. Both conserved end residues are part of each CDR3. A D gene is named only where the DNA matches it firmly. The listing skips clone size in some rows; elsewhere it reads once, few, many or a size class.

CDR3nt: TGTGCCTGGAGTGTAGACAGGATCCACTATGGCTACACCTTC; CDR3aa: CAWSVDRIHYGYTF; j_gene: TRBJ1-2; d_gene: -; abundance: -; v_gene: TRBV30
CDR3nt: TGCGCCAGCAGCGGGGGACTGCGGGGCTACACCTTC; CDR3aa: CASSGGLRGYTF; j_gene: TRBJ1-2; d_gene: -; abundance: -; v_gene: TRBV5-1
CDR3nt: TGTGCCAGCGGGACAGAGGCTAACACTGAAGCTTTCTTT; CDR3aa: CASGTEANTEAFF; j_gene: TRBJ1-1; d_gene: TRBD1; abundance: -; v_gene: TRBV5-4
CDR3nt: TGTGCCAGCAGCGCTCGGGACATCTACGAGCAGTACTTC; CDR3aa: CASSARDIYEQYF; j_gene: TRBJ2-7; d_gene: -; abundance: -; v_gene: TRBV7-9
CDR3nt: TGTGCCAGCTCACCAACCATTACAGGAAAGGCCTATGGCTACACCTTC; CDR3aa: CASSPTITGKAYGYTF; j_gene: TRBJ1-2; d_gene: -; abundance: -; v_gene: TRBV18
CDR3nt: TGCGCCAGCAGCCTCAATAGCGAGACCGGGGAGCTGTTTTTT; CDR3aa: CASSLNSETGELFF; j_gene: TRBJ2-2; d_gene: -; abundance: -; v_gene: TRBV5-1
CDR3nt: TGCAGCGTTGTTGGACAGGGGAACTATGGCTACACCTTC; CDR3aa: CSVVGQGNYGYTF; j_gene: TRBJ1-2; d_gene: TRBD1; abundance: -; v_gene: TRBV29-1
CDR3nt: TGCAGCGTTTCAGGGGTCCACGAGCAGTACTTC; CDR3aa: CSVSGVHEQYF; j_gene: TRBJ2-7; d_gene: -; abundance: -; v_gene: TRBV29-1
CDR3nt: TGTGCCAGCAGCTTAGTAGTAGACACAGGGCGGGCAGATACGCAGTATTTT; CDR3aa: CASSLVVDTGRADTQYF; j_gene: TRBJ2-3; d_gene: -; abundance: -; v_gene: TRBV7-6
CDR3nt: TGTGCCACCAGCGCCGACAGGGGGAACACTGAAGCTTTCTTT; CDR3aa: CATSADRGNTEAFF; j_gene: TRBJ1-1; d_gene: TRBD1; abundance: -; v_gene: TRBV15
CDR3nt: TGTGCTAGCAGCTTAGGGTCGGAGGCCAATGAGCAGTTCTTC; CDR3aa: CASSLGSEANEQFF; j_gene: TRBJ2-1; d_gene: -; abundance: -; v_gene: TRBV7-7
CDR3nt: TGTGCCAGCAGCCTCTCGACAGGGGAGAACACCATATATTTT; CDR3aa: CASSLSTGENTIYF; j_gene: TRBJ1-3; d_gene: TRBD1; abundance: -; v_gene: TRBV7-2
CDR3nt: TGTGCCATCTGTGCAGGGGGCGGCCAGCCCCAGCATTTT; CDR3aa: CAICAGGGQPQHF; j_gene: TRBJ1-5; d_gene: TRBD1; abundance: -; v_gene: TRBV10-3
CDR3nt: TGTGCTAGCAGCTTAGCGCAAGAGGGGACTATAGCTACCGGGGAGCTGTTTTTT; CDR3aa: CASSLAQEGTIATGELFF; j_gene: TRBJ2-2; d_gene: TRBD2; abundance: -; v_gene: TRBV7-7
CDR3nt: TGTGCCAGCAGTATCCAGGGGGGTCAGACTGAAGCTTTCTTT; CDR3aa: CASSIQGGQTEAFF; j_gene: TRBJ1-1; d_gene: TRBD1; abundance: -; v_gene: TRBV27
CDR3nt: TGTGCCAGCAGCTTTAACCCAGGCGCCTCTGGAAACACCATATATTTT; CDR3aa: CASSFNPGASGNTIYF; j_gene: TRBJ1-3; d_gene: -; abundance: -; v_gene: TRBV11-3
CDR3nt: TGTGCCTGGAGTGTGGGGAGCGGGAGGGCTCGGTACGAGCAGTACTTC; CDR3aa: CAWSVGSGRARYEQYF; j_gene: TRBJ2-7; d_gene: TRBD2; abundance: once; v_gene: TRBV30
CDR3nt: TGTGCCATCTCGGGACAGGGGGCTAGGGCTGAAGCTTTCTTT; CDR3aa: CAISGQGARAEAFF; j_gene: TRBJ1-1; d_gene: TRBD1; abundance: -; v_gene: TRBV10-3
CDR3nt: TGTGCCAGCAGCTTAGGAAGGACTAGCGGGAGGGTACTTTATAATGAGCAGTTCTTC; CDR3aa: CASSLGRTSGRVLYNEQFF; j_gene: TRBJ2-1; d_gene: TRBD2; abundance: -; v_gene: TRBV11-1
CDR3nt: TGTGCCAGTAGACCCAGGGCTAGCGGGGCCCATGAGCAGTTCTTC; CDR3aa: CASRPRASGAHEQFF; j_gene: TRBJ2-1; d_gene: TRBD2; abundance: -; v_gene: TRBV19
CDR3nt: TGTGCCAGCAGCGCACACGACGGAGACAATCAGCCCCAGCATTTT; CDR3aa: CASSAHDGDNQPQHF; j_gene: TRBJ1-5; d_gene: -; abundance: -; v_gene: TRBV9
CDR3nt: TGCGCCAGCAGCTTGGTTTCGGGGGGTGAGCAGTTCTTC; CDR3aa: CASSLVSGGEQFF; j_gene: TRBJ2-1; d_gene: TRBD2; abundance: -; v_gene: TRBV5-1
CDR3nt: TGTGCCAGCTCACCGCGGGAGGGGGTTCAAGAGACCCAGTACTTC; CDR3aa: CASSPREGVQETQYF; j_gene: TRBJ2-5; d_gene: TRBD2; abundance: once; v_gene: TRBV18
CDR3nt: TGTGCCAGCAGCGTTTTAGTCTCCGGGGAGCTGTTTTTT; CDR3aa: CASSVLVSGELFF; j_gene: TRBJ2-2; d_gene: -; abundance: once; v_gene: TRBV9
CDR3nt: TGTGCCAGCAGCGGATGGGCGGGAAGGGACACCGGGGAGCTGTTTTTT; CDR3aa: CASSGWAGRDTGELFF; j_gene: TRBJ2-2; d_gene: -; abundance: -; v_gene: TRBV9
CDR3nt: TGTGCCAGCAGTTACTCGGCGGGGTTGGAATATGAGCAGTTCTTC; CDR3aa: CASSYSAGLEYEQFF; j_gene: TRBJ2-1; d_gene: -; abundance: -; v_gene: TRBV6-5
CDR3nt: TGTGCCAGCAGCCGGGTTGGGGGGGATGAGCAGTTCTTC; CDR3aa: CASSRVGGDEQFF; j_gene: TRBJ2-1; d_gene: TRBD2; abundance: few; v_gene: TRBV7-9
CDR3nt: TGTGCCAGCAGTTTAGGAGGGGACTATGGCTACACCTTC; CDR3aa: CASSLGGDYGYTF; j_gene: TRBJ1-2; d_gene: -; abundance: once; v_gene: TRBV28
CDR3nt: TGTGCCAGCAGTCCTCTAGCGGGAAAAGGTGAGCAGTTCTTC; CDR3aa: CASSPLAGKGEQFF; j_gene: TRBJ2-1; d_gene: TRBD2; abundance: few; v_gene: TRBV7-8
CDR3nt: TGCGCCAGCAGCTTGGGGCCCCCAGGGGCCCGAGGGGAAAAACTGTTTTTT; CDR3aa: CASSLGPPGARGEKLFF; j_gene: TRBJ1-4; d_gene: -; abundance: few; v_gene: TRBV5-1
CDR3nt: TGTGCCTGGAGTCGAACTAGACAGGTCAACTATGGCTACACCTTC; CDR3aa: CAWSRTRQVNYGYTF; j_gene: TRBJ1-2; d_gene: -; abundance: -; v_gene: TRBV30
CDR3nt: TGTGCCAGCAGCTTAAACCGACAGCCGAACACCGGGGAGCTGTTTTTT; CDR3aa: CASSLNRQPNTGELFF; j_gene: TRBJ2-2; d_gene: -; abundance: -; v_gene: TRBV7-9
CDR3nt: TGTGCCTGGAGCCTACTGACAGGGGAAGCTGAAGCTTTCTTT; CDR3aa: CAWSLLTGEAEAFF; j_gene: TRBJ1-1; d_gene: TRBD1; abundance: -; v_gene: TRBV30
CDR3nt: TGCAGCGTAGGGACTAGCAATGAGCAGTTCTTC; CDR3aa: CSVGTSNEQFF; j_gene: TRBJ2-1; d_gene: TRBD2; abundance: -; v_gene: TRBV29-1
CDR3nt: TGTGCCAGTAGTATTACAGTCACAGATACGCAGTATTTT; CDR3aa: CASSITVTDTQYF; j_gene: TRBJ2-3; d_gene: -; abundance: -; v_gene: TRBV19
CDR3nt: TGTGCCAGCAGCCTGTTCGAGGGCAGTGCCTACGAGCAGTACTTC; CDR3aa: CASSLFEGSAYEQYF; j_gene: TRBJ2-7; d_gene: -; abundance: few; v_gene: TRBV11-1
CDR3nt: TGTGCCAGCAGTGTCGAGACTAGCGGGGTAACCTACGAGCAGTACTTC; CDR3aa: CASSVETSGVTYEQYF; j_gene: TRBJ2-7; d_gene: TRBD2; abundance: -; v_gene: TRBV6-1
CDR3nt: TGTGCCAGCAGCTTCTCGGACAGGGAGCCTAATCAGCCCCAGCATTTT; CDR3aa: CASSFSDREPNQPQHF; j_gene: TRBJ1-5; d_gene: TRBD1; abundance: -; v_gene: TRBV7-9
CDR3nt: TGTGCCAGCAGACAAGGGGTAGTTTCGGATACGCAGTATTTT; CDR3aa: CASRQGVVSDTQYF; j_gene: TRBJ2-3; d_gene: -; abundance: -; v_gene: TRBV7-8
CDR3nt: TGTGCCAGTAGCAGACAGGGGCCCCTCAATCAGCCCCAGCATTTT; CDR3aa: CASSRQGPLNQPQHF; j_gene: TRBJ1-5; d_gene: TRBD1; abundance: -; v_gene: TRBV19